These 27 T cell receptor beta chains were sequenced from one sample in a study of shared clonotypes between healthy human individuals. TCRdb's table, derived via immunoSEQ multiplex PCR, lists solely in-frame clones and lacks some. In the table there are about 2.3 million clones, around 92% of which are singletons. The specimen sequenced was naive CD4+ T cells from PBMCs. As for subset: CD45RA+ positively selected. These receptors originate from a man between 18 and 29 years old in good health. Some clones in this sample may be carry-over from other donors' samples.

V is TRBV5-4 and J is TRBJ2-1, with TRBD1 identical over 7 bases. From germline, CDR1 is SGHNT and CDR2 YYREEE (reference sequence). The CDR3 runs 16 residues. V shed 2 bases, J shed 0 bases, and the junction held 5 bases outside the gene matches. This CDR3 is CASSLDRASSYNEQFF. CDR3 bases: TGTGCCAGCAGCTTAGACAGGGCTAGCTCCTACAATGAGCAGTTCTTC.

In the case of this clone: Within the sample, other DNA sequences also encode this same CDR3. This chain uses TRBV5-4 with TRBJ2-7; D uncertain. The germline V gene encodes CDR1 SGHNT and CDR2 YYREEE (reference sequence). Trimming left V 0 bases short and J 0 bases short, with 7 bases between. The CDR3 is 14 residues long. CDR3 sequence: CASSLEGTSYEQYF. The CDR3 nucleotides read TGTGCCAGCAGCTTGGAGGGCACCTCCTACGAGCAGTACTTC.

The gene calls are TRBV30 and TRBJ1-2, with D perhaps matching TRBD1 (5 bases). CDR1 is GTSNPN and CDR2 is SVGIG in the germline V gene (reference sequence). V lost 1 base to trimming and J lost 6 bases, with 27 bases between them. The CDR3 extends over 18 amino acids. CDR3 protein: CAWSALEKRTAAGDGYTF. CDR3 nucleotides: TGTGCCTGGAGTGCCCTCGAAAAAAGGACCGCCGCGGGGGATGGCTACACCTTC.

The chain uses TRBV14 and TRBJ1-3, with 8 bases that match TRBD1. The germline gives CDR1 SGHDN, CDR2 FVKESK. This CDR3 contains 15 residues. With 4 bases clipped from V and 2 bases from J, the junction kept 4 bases outside the gene matches. The CDR3 is CASSRLTGAGNTIYF. In nucleotides, the CDR3 is TGTGCCAGCAGCCGTCTGACAGGGGCTGGAAACACCATATATTTT.

The CDR3 DNA sequence: TGTGCCAGCAGTGCCGAACCCCACCGGAACACTGAAGCTTTCTTT. It translates to CASSAEPHRNTEAFF. The V call is TRBV6-1, the J call TRBJ1-1, with D unresolved. The CDR3 contains 15 residues. Trimming took 4 bases from V and 1 from J, leaving 13 bases between them. Germline-derived CDR1 and CDR2 are MNHNS and SASEGT.

This sequence joins TRBV15 and TRBJ1-1, with D unclear. The CDR3 loop spans 15 amino acids. V was shortened by 5 bases and J by 8 bases, with 21 bases between the two germline ends. From germline, CDR1 is LNHNV and CDR2 YYDKDF (reference sequence). CDR3 residues: CATSAKRSGEREAFF. The CDR3 DNA sequence: TGTGCCACCAGCGCTAAAAGGTCAGGCGAGAGAGAAGCTTTCTTT.

This sequence joins TRBV9 and TRBJ2-7; 9 bases are shared with TRBD1. The CDR3 has 15 residues. With V trimmed by 4 bases and J by 2 bases, 7 bases remained unmatched. Germline CDR1 reads SGDLS; CDR2 reads YYNGEE. The CDR3 region has the DNA TGTGCCAGCAGCCGAGGGGGGACAGGGCCCTACGAGCAGTACTTC. Protein: CASSRGGTGPYEQYF.

The chain employs TRBV19 and TRBJ2-7; a weak D match, TRBD2 (5 bases). The CDR3 has 14 residues. The V gene's germline CDR1 is LNHDA and CDR2 SQIVND (reference sequence). V lost 3 bases and J lost 6, with 15 bases in between. CDR3 amino acids: CASSIGGPSLEQYF. CDR3 nucleotides: TGTGCCAGTAGTATCGGAGGACCTTCCCTCGAGCAGTACTTC.

The chain links TRBV11-3 to TRBJ2-1, with 8 bases aligning to TRBD2. The junction had 4 bases not matched to a gene; V was cut back by 1 base and J by 2 bases. Germline V gives CDR1 SGHNT, CDR2 YENEEA. This CDR3 contains 16 residues. CDR3: CASSLARAGAYNEQFF. As DNA, the CDR3 is TGTGCCAGCAGCTTAGCGCGAGCGGGAGCCTACAATGAGCAGTTCTTC.

This sequence joins TRBV10-1 and TRBJ2-1, with a possible D match to TRBD1 (6 bases). The V gene's germline CDR1 is WNHNN and CDR2 SYGVQD (reference sequence). V was shortened by 4 bases and J by 7 bases, with 11 bases between the two germline ends. CDR3 length equals 13 residues. CDR3 residues: CASSAPGENEQFF. The CDR3 DNA is TGCGCCAGCAGTGCTCCAGGGGAGAATGAGCAGTTCTTC.

The chain employs TRBV15 and TRBJ2-3; a weak D match, TRBD1 (5 bases). The length of the CDR3 is 14 residues. V was trimmed by 3 bases and J by 8 bases, leaving 15 bases between them. Looked up from germline, CDR1 is LNHNV and CDR2 is YYDKDF (reference sequence). CDR3 nucleotides: TGTGCCACCAGCAGGGACAACATAGCCGGTACGCAGTATTTT. It translates to CATSRDNIAGTQYF. Full variable domain (remainder filled in from reference TRBV15 and TRBJ2-3): DAMVIQNPRYQVTQFGKPVTLSCSQTLNHNVMYWYQQKSSQAPKLLFHYYDKDFNNEADTPDNFQSRRPNTSFCFLDIRSPGLGDTAMYLCATSRDNIAGTQYFGPGTRLTVL.

The chain recombines TRBV27 with TRBJ1-2; D is possibly TRBD1 (5 bases). V dropped 9 bases and J dropped 3 bases, with 14 bases sitting between them. Germline V gene data show CDR1 as MNHEY and CDR2 as SMNVEV (reference sequence). The CDR3 consists of 13 residues. The CDR3 DNA follows: TGTGCCAGTTCCCAGGGACGGGACTATGGCTACACCTTC. Protein sequence: CASSQGRDYGYTF.

V usage is TRBV18 and J usage is TRBJ1-2; possibly TRBD1 for D (5 bases). Trimming left V 5 bases short and J 2 bases short, with 18 bases between. CDR3 size: 16 residues. The V gene's germline CDR1 is KGHSH and CDR2 LQKENI. DNA of the CDR3: TGTGCCAGCTCAGGGGTGACGGGGGAAGCGAACTATGGCTACACCTTC. Its translation is CASSGVTGEANYGYTF.

This chain uses TRBV5-1 with TRBJ2-2; tentative D call: TRBD1 (6 bases). Germline V CDR1 and CDR2: SGHRS, YFSETQ. The CDR3 loop spans 15 amino acids. Deletions cut 3 bases from V and 1 base from J, with 10 bases between. CDR3 protein: CASSSGRGNTGELFF. The CDR3 region has the DNA TGCGCCAGCAGCTCCGGCAGGGGGAACACCGGGGAGCTGTTTTTT.

This clone was detected only a few times. This chain uses TRBV14 with TRBJ2-2; the D call may be TRBD1 or TRBD2 (5 bases each). V lost 1 base and J lost 5, with 17 bases in between. Germline CDR1 reads SGHDN; CDR2 reads FVKESK. The CDR3 length is 17 residues. The CDR3 loop is CASSQVGTSAATGELFF. The CDR3 DNA is TGTGCCAGCAGCCAAGTCGGGACCTCGGCAGCAACCGGGGAGCTGTTTTTT. Full variable domain (missing parts from reference TRBV14 and TRBJ2-2): EAGVTQFPSHSVIEKGQTVTLRCDPISGHDNLYWYRRVMGKEIKFLLHFVKESKQDESGMPNNRFLAERTGGTYSTLKVQPAELEDSGVYFCASSQVGTSAATGELFFGEGSRLTVL.

This clone is a singleton in its sample. The J gene is TRBJ2-3, the V gene TRBV5-1; D is ambiguous. This CDR3 spans 15 amino acids. The V gene lost 4 bases and the J gene lost 5 bases, with 17 bases spanning the gap. The germline gives CDR1 SGHRS, CDR2 YFSETQ. The CDR3 nucleotides are TGCGCCAGCAGCCCTACTCCCGGTTCTCAAGATACGCAGTATTTT. Its translation: CASSPTPGSQDTQYF.

In its sample, this clone was seen once. DNA for the CDR3: TGTGCCAGCAGTTTAGGGAGCGCTAACGTTGTAGGCTACACCTTC. Translated: CASSLGSANVVGYTF. The chain couples TRBV28 to TRBJ1-2, with D uncertain. Trimming left V 2 bases short and J 8 bases short, with 18 bases between. Germline CDR1 is MDHEN and CDR2 is SYDVKM. The CDR3 covers 15 residues.

The V call is TRBV2, the J call TRBJ2-1; weak D call: TRBD2 (6 bases). Trimming shortened V by 6 bases and J by 15 bases, and 21 bases separated the two germline ends. The germline V gene encodes CDR1 SNHLY and CDR2 FYNNEI. There are 13 residues in the CDR3. This chain's CDR3 is CASSPEAGPVGFF. The CDR3, as DNA: TGTGCCAGCAGCCCAGAGGCGGGGCCGGTCGGGTTCTTC.

This rearrangement joins TRBV10-1 to TRBJ2-7; D is tentatively TRBD1 or TRBD2 (5 bases each). V was pared by 2 bases and J by 7 bases, with 12 bases between. CDR1 WNHNN and CDR2 SYGVQD come from the germline V gene (reference sequence). The CDR3 runs 13 residues. CDR3 nucleotides: TGCGCCAGCAGTGAGGGGGACCCCCAGGAGCAGTACTTC. Translated: CASSEGDPQEQYF.

The chain employs TRBV15 and TRBJ2-5; TRBD2 matches at 8 bases. The better agreement between TRBJ2-7 and the DNA end casts doubt on the J call. Germline lookup yields CDR1 LNHNV and CDR2 YYDKDF (reference sequence). The CDR3 runs 17 residues. The CDR3 DNA reads as TGTGCCACCAGCAGAGTCCCCAAAAGCGGGAGTCACTACGAGCAGTACTTC. Its translation: CATSRVPKSGSHYEQYF.

The chain links TRBV5-1 to TRBJ1-3; TRBD1 agrees at 9 bases. V lost 5 bases to trimming and J lost 4 bases; unmatched junction nucleotides: 1. Germline loops: CDR1 SGHRS, CDR2 YFSETQ. The CDR3 is made up of 13 amino acids. CDR3 DNA sequence: TGCGCCAGCAGAACAGGGGGCGGAAACACCATATATTTT. It translates to CASRTGGGNTIYF.

This sequence joins TRBV18 and TRBJ2-2; weak D call: TRBD2 (6 bases). Germline CDR1 and CDR2: KGHSH and LQKENI. This CDR3 region has 16 residues. V was cut by 3 bases and J by 0 bases, with 11 bases left in between. CDR3 bases: TGTGCCAGCTCACCCCGGGGGAGGTCGAACACCGGGGAGCTGTTTTTT. Encoded protein: CASSPRGRSNTGELFF.

The chain employs TRBV2 and TRBJ2-5; TRBD1 or TRBD2 may be the D gene (6 bases each). From germline, CDR1 is SNHLY and CDR2 FYNNEI. The V and J ends lost 5 bases and 4 bases respectively, with 17 bases between them. CDR3 length: 15 residues. The CDR3 nucleotides are TGTGCCAGCAGTCTCCGGGGGCGCGGCCCAGAGACCCAGTACTTC. Translating gives CASSLRGRGPETQYF.

In this sample, this clone turned up once. V is TRBV6-5 and J is TRBJ2-1; possibly TRBD1 for D (5 bases). Germline V gene lookup returns CDR1 MNHEY and CDR2 SVGAGI. The germline V and J ends were trimmed by 0 bases and 4 bases, with 13 bases remaining between them. The CDR3 has 16 residues. This CDR3 reads CASSYSFQGGYNEQFF. The CDR3 nucleotides are TGTGCCAGCAGTTACTCGTTCCAGGGCGGATACAATGAGCAGTTCTTC.

The V call is TRBV5-4, the J call TRBJ2-1, with no clear D. This CDR3 has 15 amino acids. Germline CDR1 is SGHNT and CDR2 is YYREEE (reference sequence). The V gene lost 4 bases and the J gene lost 8 bases, with 19 bases spanning the gap. In DNA, the CDR3 is TGTGCCAGCAGCCCAATTACGGCGGAAGCCCATGAGCAGTTCTTC. This encodes CASSPITAEAHEQFF.

The chain links TRBV2 to TRBJ2-2; D gene ambiguous. With 3 bases removed from V and 2 bases from J, the gap between germline ends came to 10 bases. Germline V gives CDR1 SNHLY, CDR2 FYNNEI. The CDR3 is made up of 15 amino acids. As DNA, the CDR3 is TGTGCCAGCAGTGAGACGACTTCTAACACCGGGGAGCTGTTTTTT. As protein: CASSETTSNTGELFF.

V and J are TRBV7-2 and TRBJ1-1, with D unresolved. The V gene's germline CDR1 is SGHTA and CDR2 FQGNSA. The CDR3 is 13 amino acids. The V gene lost 2 bases and the J gene lost 5 bases, with 9 bases spanning the gap. As DNA, the CDR3 is TGTGCCAGCAGCTTATTTTCGCGGACTGAAGCTTTCTTT. It codes for CASSLFSRTEAFF.